A selection of T cell receptor beta chains follows, all from one sample in a study of T cell responses to AZD1222 COVID-19 vaccine. The method was immunoSEQ multiplex PCR; TCRdb's version includes in-frame clones alone and lacks a portion of them. This table has 45,000 to 55,000 clones, about 88% appearing once. The sample was peripheral blood, taken on day 0 of AZD1222 vaccination. Receptors originate from an adult in good health. Both conserved end residues are part of each CDR3. The order of the fields is J gene, clone size, D gene, V gene, CDR3 DNA, CDR3 protein. The D gene is left open where the match is weak. Clone size, where shown, is once, few, many, or a class for clones that have expanded.

TRBJ1-6 - TRBD1 TRBV19 TGTGCCAGTAGAGCCCGGCGTCAGGGGGCTAGTTCACCCCTCCACTTT CASRARRQGASSPLHF
TRBJ1-6 - TRBD1 TRBV10-3 TGTGCCATCAGTTTAAACGGGGACAGTAATTCACCCCTCCACTTT CAISLNGDSNSPLHF
TRBJ2-7 - - TRBV6-5 TGTGCCAGCAGTTTCAGTACCTACGAGCAGTACTTC CASSFSTYEQYF
TRBJ1-1 once - TRBV18 TGTGCCAGCTCACCTAAGGGGGGAACTGAAGCTTTCTTT CASSPKGGTEAFF
TRBJ2-7 - - TRBV28 TGTGCCAGCAGACCCAACAGCTACGAGCAGTACTTC CASRPNSYEQYF
TRBJ1-3 once - TRBV19 TGTGCCAGTAGTCAGTCAAGGGGAAACACCATATATTTT CASSQSRGNTIYF
TRBJ1-3 - - TRBV7-9 TGTGCCAGCATCCACTCCGCAGGGGCGGGAAACACCATATATTTT CASIHSAGAGNTIYF
TRBJ2-3 once - TRBV27 TGTGCCAGCACCAACACAGATACGCAGTATTTT CASTNTDTQYF
TRBJ1-5 - - TRBV10-2 TGCGCCAGCAGTGAGCTGGCAGGGGTAGGGCCCCAGCATTTT CASSELAGVGPQHF
TRBJ2-2 - - TRBV5-4 TGTGCCAGCAGCTTGGACGGGGGTAAAAACACCGGGGAGCTGTTTTTT CASSLDGGKNTGELFF
TRBJ1-6 - - TRBV6-5 TGTGCCAGCAGTTACCAAGGGGCGCGGGTTTCACCCCTCCACTTT CASSYQGARVSPLHF
TRBJ2-7 - - TRBV28 TGTGCCAGCAGCACACTGACACTCTCGGGCGAGCAGTACTTC CASSTLTLSGEQYF
TRBJ2-7 - - TRBV6-5 TGTGCCAGCAGTTACTCAAACGAGCAGTACTTC CASSYSNEQYF
TRBJ2-7 - - TRBV5-1 TGCGCCAGCAGCTTGGCCATCGGGGGGCTATACGAGCAGTACTTC CASSLAIGGLYEQYF
TRBJ1-1 - - TRBV6-2/TRBV6-3 TGTGCCAGCAGTTGGACCCGGGGGGGCACTGAAGCTTTCTTT CASSWTRGGTEAFF
TRBJ2-2 few TRBD2 TRBV27 TGTGCCAGTAAAAGGGCTAGCGGGCCCGCGAACACCGGGGAGCTGTTTTTT CASKRASGPANTGELFF
TRBJ2-7 - TRBD1 TRBV2 TGTGCCAGCAGTGCAAGGACAGGGGCCCGAACCTACGAGCAGTACTTC CASSARTGARTYEQYF
TRBJ2-7 - - TRBV12-5 TGTGCTAGTGGTTTGGTACGGGGTGGCGAGCAGTACTTC CASGLVRGGEQYF
TRBJ2-1 - - TRBV10-3 TGTGCCATCAGCGAATTGGGAGCCTACAATGAGCAGTTCTTC CAISELGAYNEQFF
TRBJ2-5 - TRBD2 TRBV28 TGTGCCAGCAGGCGACTAGCGGGTACCTCCAGATTGCGAGAGACCCAGTACTTC CASRRLAGTSRLRETQYF
TRBJ2-2 - - TRBV6-4 TGTGCCAGCAGTGACACCCCCGGGACTCTCACCGGGGAGCTGTTTTTT CASSDTPGTLTGELFF
TRBJ2-7 - TRBD2 TRBV5-1 TGCGCCAGCGGGAACGGTAGGGGACTAGCTCCCTACGAGCAGTACTTC CASGNGRGLAPYEQYF
TRBJ2-6 - - TRBV15 TGTGCCACCAGCAGGGTCCACTCTGGGGCCAACGTCCTGACTTTC CATSRVHSGANVLTF
TRBJ1-2 - - TRBV4-1 TGCGCCAGCAGCCCTCAACAGGGTTTAGATGGCTACACCTTC CASSPQQGLDGYTF
TRBJ1-2 - - TRBV21-1 TGTGCCAGCAGCAAAGCGCTCCCGCGGTTCTATGGCTACACCTTC CASSKALPRFYGYTF
TRBJ1-1 - - TRBV7-2 TGTGCCAGCAGCTTAGAGTTACAGAGAAACACTGAAGCTTTCTTT CASSLELQRNTEAFF